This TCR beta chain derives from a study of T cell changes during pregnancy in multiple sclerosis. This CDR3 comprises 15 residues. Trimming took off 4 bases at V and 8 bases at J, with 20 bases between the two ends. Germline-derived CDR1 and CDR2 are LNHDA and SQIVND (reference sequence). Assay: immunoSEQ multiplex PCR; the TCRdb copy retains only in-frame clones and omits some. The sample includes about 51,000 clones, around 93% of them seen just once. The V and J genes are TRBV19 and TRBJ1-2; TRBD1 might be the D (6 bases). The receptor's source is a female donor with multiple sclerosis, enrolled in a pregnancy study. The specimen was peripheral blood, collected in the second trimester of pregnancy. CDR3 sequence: CASSTPDRPFDGYTF. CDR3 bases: TGTGCCAGTAGTACTCCAGACAGGCCTTTCGACGGCTACACCTTC.